The following is a T cell receptor beta chain sequence with its context. These data come from a study of long-term antiretroviral therapy in people with HIV. The V gene end was trimmed by 6 bases and the J gene end by 3 bases; junction bases not matched to a gene: 3. This CDR3 has 12 amino acids. Germline V gene lookup returns CDR1 SGDLS and CDR2 YYNGEE. The run of the v3.0 immunoSEQ assay was at survey level. Sequencing set out to capture roughly 40,000-55,000 T-cell genomes per sample. Clones were read by immunoSEQ multiplex PCR, and TCRdb kept only the in-frame ones, dropping some. The table shows some 22,000 clones, with 79% occurring only once.

The sample consisted of unsorted PBMCs, taken 4.1 years after starting antiretroviral therapy. This receptor was obtained from a woman in her thirties or forties with HIV. The V call is TRBV9, the J call TRBJ2-7; 7 nucleotides align to TRBD1. CDR3 loop: CASNRGGYEQYF. The CDR3 DNA sequence: TGTGCCAGCAACAGGGGTGGCTACGAGCAGTACTTC.